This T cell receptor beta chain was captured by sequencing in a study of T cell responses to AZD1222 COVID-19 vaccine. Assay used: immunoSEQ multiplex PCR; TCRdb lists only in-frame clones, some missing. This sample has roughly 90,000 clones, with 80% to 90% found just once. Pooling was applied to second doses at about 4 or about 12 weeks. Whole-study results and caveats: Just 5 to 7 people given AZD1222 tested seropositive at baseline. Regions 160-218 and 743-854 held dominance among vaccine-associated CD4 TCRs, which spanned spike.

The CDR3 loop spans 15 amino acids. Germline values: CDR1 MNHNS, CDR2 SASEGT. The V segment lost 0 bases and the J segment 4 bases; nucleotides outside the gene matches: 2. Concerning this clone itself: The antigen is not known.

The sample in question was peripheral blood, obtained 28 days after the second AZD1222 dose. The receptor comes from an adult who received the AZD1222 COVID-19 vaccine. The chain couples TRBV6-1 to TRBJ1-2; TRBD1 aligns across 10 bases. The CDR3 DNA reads TGTGCCAGCAGTGAAGCTTGGGACAGGGGCTATGGCTACACCTTC. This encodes CASSEAWDRGYGYTF.